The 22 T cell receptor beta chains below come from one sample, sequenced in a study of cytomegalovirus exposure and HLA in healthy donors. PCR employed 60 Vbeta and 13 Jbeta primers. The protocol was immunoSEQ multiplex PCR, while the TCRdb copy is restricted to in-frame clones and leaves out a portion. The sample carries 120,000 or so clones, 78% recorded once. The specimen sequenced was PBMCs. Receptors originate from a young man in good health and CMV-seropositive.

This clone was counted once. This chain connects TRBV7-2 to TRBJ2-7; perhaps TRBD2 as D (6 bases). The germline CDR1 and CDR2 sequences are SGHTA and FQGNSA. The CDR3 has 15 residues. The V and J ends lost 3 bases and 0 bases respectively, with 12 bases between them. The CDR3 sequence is CASSFTTGGSYEQYF. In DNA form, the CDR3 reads TGTGCCAGCAGCTTCACTACCGGGGGCTCCTACGAGCAGTACTTC.

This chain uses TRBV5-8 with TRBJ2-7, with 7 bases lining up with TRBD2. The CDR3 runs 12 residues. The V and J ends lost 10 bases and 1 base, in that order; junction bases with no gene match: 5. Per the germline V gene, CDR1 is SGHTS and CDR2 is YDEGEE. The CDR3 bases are TGTGCCGGGGGTAGCGGGTCCTACGAGCAGTACTTC. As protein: CAGGSGSYEQYF.

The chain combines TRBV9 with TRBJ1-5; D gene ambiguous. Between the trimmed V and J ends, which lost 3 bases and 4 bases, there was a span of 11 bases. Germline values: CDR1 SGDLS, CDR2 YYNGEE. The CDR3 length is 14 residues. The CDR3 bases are TGTGCCAGCAGCGGGTGGGGAGGTAATCAGCCCCAGCATTTT. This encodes CASSGWGGNQPQHF.

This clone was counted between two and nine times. CDR3 residues: CASSRRSLENYGYTF. The CDR3 DNA is TGTGCCAGCAGTCGACGGTCCCTAGAAAACTATGGCTACACCTTC. This chain joins TRBV6-5 and TRBJ1-2; D is unresolved. The V end was cut by 5 bases, the J end by 2 bases, with 15 bases between. Germline CDR1 MNHEY, CDR2 SVGAGI. The length of the CDR3 is 15 residues.

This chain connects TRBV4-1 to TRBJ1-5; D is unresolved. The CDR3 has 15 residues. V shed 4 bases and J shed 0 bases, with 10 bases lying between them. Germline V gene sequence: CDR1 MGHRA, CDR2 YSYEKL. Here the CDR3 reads CASSPATDSNQPQHF. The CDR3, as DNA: TGCGCCAGCAGCCCAGCGACGGATAGCAATCAGCCCCAGCATTTT.

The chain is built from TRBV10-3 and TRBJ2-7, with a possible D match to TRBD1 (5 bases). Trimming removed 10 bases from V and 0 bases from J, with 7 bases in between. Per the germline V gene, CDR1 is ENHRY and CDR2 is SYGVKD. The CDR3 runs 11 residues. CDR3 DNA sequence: TGTGCCACCCAGGGCTCCTACGAGCAGTACTTC. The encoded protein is CATQGSYEQYF.

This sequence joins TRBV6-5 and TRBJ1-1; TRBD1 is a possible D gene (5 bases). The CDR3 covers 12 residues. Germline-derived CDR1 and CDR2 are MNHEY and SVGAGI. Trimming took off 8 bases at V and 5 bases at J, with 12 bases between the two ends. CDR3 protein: CASGGGSTEAFF. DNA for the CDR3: TGTGCCAGCGGGGGGGGTTCTACTGAAGCTTTCTTT.

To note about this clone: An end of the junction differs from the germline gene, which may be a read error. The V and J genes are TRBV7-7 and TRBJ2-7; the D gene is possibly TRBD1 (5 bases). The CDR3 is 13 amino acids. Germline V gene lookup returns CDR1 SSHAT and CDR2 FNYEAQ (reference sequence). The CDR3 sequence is CASSSGPRGEQYF. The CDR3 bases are TGTGCTAGCAGCTCCGGACCTAGGGGCGAGCAGTACTTC.

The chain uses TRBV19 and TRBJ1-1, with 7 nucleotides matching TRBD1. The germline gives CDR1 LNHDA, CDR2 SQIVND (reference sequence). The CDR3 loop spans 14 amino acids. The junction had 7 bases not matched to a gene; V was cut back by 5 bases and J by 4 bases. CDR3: CASSASTGSTEAFF. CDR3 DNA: TGTGCCAGTAGTGCCTCGACAGGGAGCACTGAAGCTTTCTTT. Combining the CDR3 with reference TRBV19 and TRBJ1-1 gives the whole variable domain DGGITQSPKYLFRKEGQNVTLSCEQNLNHDAMYWYRQDPGQGLRLIYYSQIVNDFQKGDIAEGYSVSREKKESFPLTVTSAQKNPTAFYLCASSASTGSTEAFFGQGTRLTVV.

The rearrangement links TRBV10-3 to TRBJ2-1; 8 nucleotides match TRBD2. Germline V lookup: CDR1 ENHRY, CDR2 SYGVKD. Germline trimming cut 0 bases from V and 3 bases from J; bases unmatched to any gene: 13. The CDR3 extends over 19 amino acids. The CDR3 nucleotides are TGTGCCATCAGTGAGTCTATAGCGGGAAATTCTCCCCGCTACAATGAGCAGTTCTTC. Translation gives CAISESIAGNSPRYNEQFF.

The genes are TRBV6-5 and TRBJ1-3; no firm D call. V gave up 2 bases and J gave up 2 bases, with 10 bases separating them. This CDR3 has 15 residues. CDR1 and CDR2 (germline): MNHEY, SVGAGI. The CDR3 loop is CASSYGSGTGNTIYF. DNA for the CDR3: TGTGCCAGCAGTTACGGTTCGGGGACTGGAAACACCATATATTTT.

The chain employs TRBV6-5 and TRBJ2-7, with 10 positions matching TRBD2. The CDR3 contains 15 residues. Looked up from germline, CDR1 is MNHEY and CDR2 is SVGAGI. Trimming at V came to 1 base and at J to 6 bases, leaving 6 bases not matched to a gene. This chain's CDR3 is CASSYLASGSREQYF. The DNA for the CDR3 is TGTGCCAGCAGTTACTTGGCTAGCGGGAGTCGCGAGCAGTACTTC.

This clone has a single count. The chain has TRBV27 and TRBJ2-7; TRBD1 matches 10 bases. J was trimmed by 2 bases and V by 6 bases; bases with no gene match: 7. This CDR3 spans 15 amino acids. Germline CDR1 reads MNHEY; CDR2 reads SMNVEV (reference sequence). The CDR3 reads CASRKGTGATYEQYF. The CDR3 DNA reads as TGTGCCAGCAGGAAAGGGACAGGGGCCACCTACGAGCAGTACTTC.

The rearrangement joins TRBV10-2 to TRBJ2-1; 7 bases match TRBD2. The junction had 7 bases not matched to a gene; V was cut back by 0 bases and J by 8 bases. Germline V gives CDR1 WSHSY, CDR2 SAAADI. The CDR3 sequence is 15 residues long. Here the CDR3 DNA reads TGCGCCAGCAGTGAGTCCCGAGCGGGGAGCGATGAGCAGTTCTTC. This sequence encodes CASSESRAGSDEQFF.

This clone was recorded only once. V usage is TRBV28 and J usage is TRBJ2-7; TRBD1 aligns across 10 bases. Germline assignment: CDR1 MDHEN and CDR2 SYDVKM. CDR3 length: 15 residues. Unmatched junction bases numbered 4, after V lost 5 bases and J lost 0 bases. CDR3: CASSQTGGLSYEQYF. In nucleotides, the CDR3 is TGTGCCAGCAGTCAGACAGGGGGCCTCTCCTACGAGCAGTACTTC.

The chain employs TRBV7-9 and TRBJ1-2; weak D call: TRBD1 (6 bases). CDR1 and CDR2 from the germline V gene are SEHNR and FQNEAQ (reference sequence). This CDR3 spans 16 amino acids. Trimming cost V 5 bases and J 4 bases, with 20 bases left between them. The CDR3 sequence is CASSGWGRAFGYGYTF. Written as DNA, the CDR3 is TGTGCCAGCAGCGGTTGGGGGCGAGCGTTTGGCTATGGCTACACCTTC.

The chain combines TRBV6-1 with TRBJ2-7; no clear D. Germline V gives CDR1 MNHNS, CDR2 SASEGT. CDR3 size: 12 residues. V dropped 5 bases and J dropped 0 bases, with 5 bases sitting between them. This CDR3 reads CASSRSSYEQYF. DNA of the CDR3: TGTGCCAGCAGTCGCAGCTCCTACGAGCAGTACTTC.

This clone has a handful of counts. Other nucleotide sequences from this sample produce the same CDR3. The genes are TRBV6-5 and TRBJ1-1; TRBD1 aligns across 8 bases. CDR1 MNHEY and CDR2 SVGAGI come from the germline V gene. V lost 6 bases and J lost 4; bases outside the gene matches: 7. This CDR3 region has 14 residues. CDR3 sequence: CASSLTGGGTEAFF. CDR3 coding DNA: TGTGCCAGCAGCCTAACAGGGGGTGGCACTGAAGCTTTCTTT.

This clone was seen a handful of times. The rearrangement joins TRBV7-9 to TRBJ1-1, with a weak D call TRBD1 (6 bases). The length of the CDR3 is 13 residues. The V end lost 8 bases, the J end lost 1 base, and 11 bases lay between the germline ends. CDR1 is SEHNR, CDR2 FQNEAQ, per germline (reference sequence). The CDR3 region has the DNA TGTGCCAGCTCGGACAGACAGAACACTGAAGCTTTCTTT. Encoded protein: CASSDRQNTEAFF.

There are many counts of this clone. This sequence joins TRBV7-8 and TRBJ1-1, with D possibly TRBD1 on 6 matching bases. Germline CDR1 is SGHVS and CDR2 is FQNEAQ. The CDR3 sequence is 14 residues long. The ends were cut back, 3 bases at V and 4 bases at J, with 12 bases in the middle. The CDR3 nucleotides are TGTGCCAGCAGCTTCCAGGGGCTTGGCACTGAAGCTTTCTTT. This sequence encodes CASSFQGLGTEAFF. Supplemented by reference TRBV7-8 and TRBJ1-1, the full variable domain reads GAGVSQSPRYKVAKRGQDVALRCDPISGHVSLFWYQQALGQGPEFLTYFQNEAQLDKSGLPSDRFFAERPEGSVSTLKIQRTQQEDSAVYLCASSFQGLGTEAFFGQGTRLTVV.

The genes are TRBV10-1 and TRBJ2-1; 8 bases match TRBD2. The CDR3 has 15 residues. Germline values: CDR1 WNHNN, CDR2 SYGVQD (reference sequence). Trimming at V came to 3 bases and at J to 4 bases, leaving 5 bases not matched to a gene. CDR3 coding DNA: TGCGCCAGCAGTGAACCGGGAGGGGGATACAATGAGCAGTTCTTC. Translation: CASSEPGGGYNEQFF.

The CDR3 reads CASSLAGGAVYNEQFF. The CDR3 coding sequence is TGCGCCAGCAGCTTGGCCGGGGGGGCGGTTTACAATGAGCAGTTCTTC. The chain carries TRBV5-1 and TRBJ2-1; 8 bases are shared with TRBD2. Germline V gene sequence: CDR1 SGHRS, CDR2 YFSETQ. CDR3 length equals 16 residues. V shed 0 bases, J shed 4 bases, and the junction held 6 bases outside the gene matches.